This TCR beta chain was profiled in a study of human T cells and chemical hapten exposure. The study's findings and limits: Counts of expanded TCRs at PT1 were positively correlated with patch test score.

Time point described: patch test 1, 2 weeks after DPC sensitization. Treatment specified: therapeutic diphenylcyclopropenone sensitization with weekly scalp DPC. Germline loops: CDR1 MNHNS, CDR2 SASEGT. Trimming took off 6 bases at V and 2 bases at J, with 14 bases between the two ends. The CDR3 covers 14 residues. Details on this clonotype: Its specificity is not known.

The library gave individual cDNA molecules unique molecular identifiers. MiXCR, applied by TCRdb to the RACE reads, yields one record per CDR3 protein. The sample contains 95,000 to 150,000 distinct CDR3 sequences, roughly an eighth of which appear only once. Here the sequenced sample was whole blood, taken in connection with sensitization to the hapten diphenylcyclopropenone (DPC). J is TRBJ2-7 and V is TRBV6-1, with D maybe TRBD2 (6 bases). The sequence was collected from a man younger than 30 with alopecia areata. Some clones in this sample may be carry-over from other donors' samples. CDR3 loop: CASSGRTIAYEQYF. The CDR3 coding sequence is TGTGCCAGCAGCGGCAGGACTATCGCCTACGAGCAGTACTTC.